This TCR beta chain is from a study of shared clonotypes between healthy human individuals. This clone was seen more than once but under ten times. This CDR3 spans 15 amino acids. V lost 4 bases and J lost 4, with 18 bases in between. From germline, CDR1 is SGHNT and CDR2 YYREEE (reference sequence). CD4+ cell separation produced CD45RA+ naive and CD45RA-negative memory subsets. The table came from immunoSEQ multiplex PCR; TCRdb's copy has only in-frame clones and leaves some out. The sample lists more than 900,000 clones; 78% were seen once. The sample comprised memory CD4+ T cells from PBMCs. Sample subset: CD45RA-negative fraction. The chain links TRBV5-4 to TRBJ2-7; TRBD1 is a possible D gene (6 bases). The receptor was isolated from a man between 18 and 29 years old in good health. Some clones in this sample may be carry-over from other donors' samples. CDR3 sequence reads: CASSPTGPGGYEQYF. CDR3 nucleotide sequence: TGTGCCAGCAGCCCTACAGGGCCTGGAGGATACGAGCAGTACTTC.